Following are 30 T cell receptor beta chains from one sample sequenced in a study of blood T cells in healthy people across ages. Then a second PCR, running about 6 to 12 cycles, was carried out with a sample-barcoded 5' primer and a J-beta primer mix. MiXCR, applied by TCRdb to the 5' RACE reads, yields one record per CDR3 protein. This table holds some 1.5 million distinct CDR3 sequences, around 40% found once. The sequenced sample consisted of blood. The receptors come from a woman between 18 and 29 years old in good health.

This clonotype has just a few counts. The chain links TRBV6-5 to TRBJ1-2, with D uncertain. Trimming cost V 6 bases and J 4 bases, with 12 bases left between them. Looked up from germline, CDR1 is MNHEY and CDR2 is SVGAGI. This CDR3 is built from 13 residues. CDR3 nucleotides: TGTGCCAGCAGCCGGCCGTCTGGCTATGGCTACACCTTC. This translates into CASSRPSGYGYTF.

The V and J genes are TRBV21-1 and TRBJ1-5; the DNA was not compared with TRBD1, the D call given in the table. TRBV21-1 is a pseudogene. The CDR3 is 17 amino acids. The CDR3 DNA reads as TGTGCCAGCAGCAAAAACCCCGGGACAAGGGGTTCTCAGCCCCAGCATTTT. Translation: CASSKNPGTRGSQPQHF.

This clonotype was detected only a few times. CDR3 in amino acids: CASSSAGTGGWVHEQFF. In nucleotides, the CDR3 is TGTGCCAGCAGTTCAGCCGGGACAGGGGGCTGGGTGCATGAGCAGTTCTTC. The V and J genes are TRBV2 and TRBJ2-1; 12 bases are a match to TRBD1. CDR1 is SNHLY, CDR2 FYNNEI, per germline. Losses at the gene ends were 5 bases for V and 8 bases for J; bases not matched to a gene: 13. The CDR3 extends over 17 amino acids.

This clonotype was detected only a few times. The V and J genes are TRBV4-1 and TRBJ2-2, with D perhaps matching TRBD1 (5 bases). Trimming left V 3 bases short and J 1 base short, with 6 bases between. This CDR3 spans 14 amino acids. Germline V lookup: CDR1 MGHRA, CDR2 YSYEKL. CDR3 sequence reads: CASSHGQNTGELFF. Written as DNA, the CDR3 is TGCGCCAGCAGCCACGGACAGAACACCGGGGAGCTGTTTTTT.

The chain joins TRBV13 to TRBJ1-1, with D hard to call. The CDR3 runs to 14 residues. V shed 5 bases and J shed 3 bases, with 13 bases lying between them. Germline CDR1 and CDR2: PRHDT and FYEKMQ (reference sequence). The CDR3 sequence: CASSTTREDTEAFF. CDR3 coding DNA: TGTGCCAGCAGCACCACTCGGGAGGACACTGAAGCTTTCTTT.

Points on this clonotype: Possible read error: a much larger clone is one base away. The chain joins TRBV29-1 to TRBJ2-1; a weak D match, TRBD1 (5 bases). Germline CDR1 and CDR2: SQVTM and ANQGSEA. The length of the CDR3 is 15 residues. CDR3 protein: CNVGEGASTYNEQFF. In DNA form, the CDR3 reads TGCAACGTTGGGGAAGGGGCATCTACCTACAATGAGCAGTTCTTC.

This clonotype has only a few counts. This rearrangement joins TRBV5-1 to TRBJ2-1, with 10 positions matching TRBD2. The CDR3 spans 17 residues. With V trimmed by 5 bases and J by 0 bases, 8 bases remained unmatched. CDR1 and CDR2 from the germline V gene are SGHRS and YFSETQ. This CDR3 is CASSPLAGASSYNEQFF. The DNA of the CDR3 is TGCGCCAGCAGTCCGCTAGCGGGAGCTAGCTCCTACAATGAGCAGTTCTTC.

CDR3 nucleotide sequence: TGTGCCAGCAGTGGGCCTGTTTTAGGTTCACCCCTCCACTTT. It translates to CASSGPVLGSPLHF. The rearrangement links TRBV6-2 or TRBV6-3 to TRBJ1-6; D unresolved. The CDR3 has 14 amino acids. CDR1 MNHEY and CDR2 SVGEGT come from the germline V gene. V lost 5 bases and J 9 bases, leaving 14 bases between the germline ends.

This clonotype occurred once. J is TRBJ2-3 and V is TRBV12-3 or TRBV12-4; D is possibly TRBD2 (5 bases). CDR3 length equals 15 residues. Deletions cut 5 bases from V and 4 bases from J, with 16 bases between. The CDR3 sequence is CASSPQAGVADTQYF. CDR3 nucleotide sequence: TGTGCCAGCAGTCCCCAGGCCGGGGTAGCAGATACGCAGTATTTT.

This clonotype was detected only a few times. The chain employs TRBV11-2 and TRBJ2-1; 11 nucleotides line up with TRBD2. The CDR3 spans 14 residues. V dropped 4 bases and J dropped 8; count of bases not matched to a gene: 4. From germline, CDR1 is SGHAT and CDR2 FQNNGV. The DNA for the CDR3 is TGTGCCAGCAGCTCTCTAGCGGGGGGATATGAGCAGTTCTTC. The encoded protein is CASSSLAGGYEQFF.

Note on this clonotype: The junction departs from germline at one end; a sequencing error may be responsible. The rearrangement uses TRBV29-1 and TRBJ1-4; 10 bases align to TRBD1. Per the germline V gene, CDR1 is SQVTM and CDR2 is ANQGSEA. The CDR3 has 13 residues. The CDR3 protein is CSAWDRGYEKLFF. The CDR3 nucleotides read TGCAGCGCCTGGGACAGGGGATATGAAAAGCTGTTTTTT. Supplemented by reference TRBV29-1 and TRBJ1-4, the full variable domain reads SAVISQKPSRDICQRGTSLTIQCQVDSQVTMMFWYRQQPGQSLTLIATANQGSEATYESGFVIDKFPISRPNLTFSTLTVSNMSPEDSSIYLCSAWDRGYEKLFFGSGTQLSVL.

The genes are TRBV4-3 and TRBJ1-3, with D possibly matching TRBD1 (6 bases). This CDR3 region has 17 residues. The V gene lost 4 bases and the J gene lost 0 bases, with 16 bases spanning the gap. Germline CDR1 and CDR2: LGHNA and YSLEER. The CDR3 is CASSPSRTGYSGNTIYF. CDR3 DNA: TGCGCCAGCAGCCCAAGTAGAACAGGGTACTCTGGAAACACCATATATTTT.

This chain connects TRBV7-9 to TRBJ1-2; TRBD1 agrees at 8 bases. The CDR3 length is 13 residues. V was clipped by 5 bases and J by 8 bases; unmatched bases: 7. CDR1 SEHNR and CDR2 FQNEAQ come from the germline V gene (reference sequence). CDR3 in amino acids: CASSASGGRGYTF. CDR3 nucleotides: TGTGCCAGCAGCGCCTCAGGGGGCCGGGGCTACACCTTC.

This chain connects TRBV7-2 to TRBJ2-3; unclear D gene. Deletions cut 1 base from V and 0 bases from J, with 11 bases between. Germline V gives CDR1 SGHTA, CDR2 FQGNSA. This CDR3 contains 16 residues. This CDR3 is CASSLDSVRSTDTQYF. CDR3 bases: TGTGCCAGCAGCTTAGATTCGGTCAGGAGCACAGATACGCAGTATTTT.

The rearrangement joins TRBV30 to TRBJ2-3, with 9 nucleotides matching TRBD1. Germline CDR1 reads GTSNPN; CDR2 reads SVGIG (reference sequence). The V segment lost 2 bases and the J segment 3 bases; nucleotides outside the gene matches: 6. The CDR3 has 15 residues. Here the CDR3 DNA reads TGTGCCTGGAGTCCGGGGACAGGGTCAACAGATACGCAGTATTTT. As protein: CAWSPGTGSTDTQYF.

This clonotype was seen only a few times. The chain recombines TRBV6-2 or TRBV6-3 with TRBJ2-3; either TRBD1 or TRBD2 may supply D (5 bases each). V gave up 2 bases and J gave up 5 bases, with 14 bases separating them. CDR1 is MNHEY and CDR2 is SVGEGT in the germline V gene. This CDR3 comprises 15 residues. DNA of the CDR3: TGTGCCAGCAGTTACGGGGGAACGGGAAAAGATACGCAGTATTTT. Encoded protein: CASSYGGTGKDTQYF.

About this clonotype: Because the CDR3 is missing its conserved closing phenylalanine or tryptophan, this is likely a read error. The V gene is TRBV4-3, the J gene TRBJ1-2, with D unresolved. The CDR3 contains 15 residues. Trimming pared 4 bases from V and 2 bases from J, leaving 14 bases between. Germline lookup yields CDR1 LGHNA and CDR2 YSLEER. Written as DNA, the CDR3 is TGCGCCAGCAGCCGGTCGGCCGCCCCCAACTATGGCTACACCATC. Amino acid sequence: CASSRSAAPNYGYTI.

J is TRBJ1-2 and V is TRBV7-2; a possible D gene is TRBD1 (5 bases). Germline V lookup: CDR1 SGHTA, CDR2 FQGNSA. This CDR3 is 14 amino acids long. Trimming stripped 5 bases from V and 0 bases from J, with 10 bases between. In DNA, the CDR3 is TGTGCCAGCAGCCTTAGGGACCCTAACTATGGCTACACCTTC. This codes for CASSLRDPNYGYTF.

This clonotype was recorded a few times. This sequence joins TRBV28 and TRBJ2-5, with TRBD1 identical over 7 bases. The germline V gene encodes CDR1 MDHEN and CDR2 SYDVKM. The CDR3 has 15 residues. J gave up 3 bases and V 4 bases, and 8 bases lay outside the gene matches. The CDR3 reads CASSSPTGPEETQYF. CDR3 bases: TGTGCCAGCAGTTCACCGACAGGGCCTGAAGAGACCCAGTACTTC.

The CDR3 loop is CASSQDPYRVDGYTF. The CDR3 DNA follows: TGCGCCAGCAGCCAAGACCCATACAGGGTTGATGGCTACACCTTC. The V gene is TRBV4-3, the J gene TRBJ1-2; possibly TRBD1 for D (6 bases). The CDR3 is 15 residues long. Germline-derived CDR1 and CDR2 are LGHNA and YSLEER. V gave up 0 bases and J gave up 6 bases, with 14 bases separating them.

The V call is TRBV6-5, the J call TRBJ2-1; D possibly corresponds to TRBD2 (5 bases). CDR1 and CDR2 (germline): MNHEY, SVGAGI. The CDR3 is made up of 16 amino acids. V lost 2 bases to trimming and J lost 0 bases, with 11 bases between them. The CDR3 sequence: CASSYRPGSSYNEQFF. The CDR3 DNA sequence: TGTGCCAGCAGTTACCGGCCGGGAAGCTCCTACAATGAGCAGTTCTTC.

This clonotype appeared once. The gene calls are TRBV20-1 and TRBJ1-2, with 7 bases identical to TRBD1. The V and J ends lost 0 bases and 6 bases, in that order; junction bases with no gene match: 7. The CDR3 sequence is 14 residues long. Germline CDR1 is DFQATT and CDR2 is SNEGSKA (reference sequence). Written as DNA, the CDR3 is TGCAGTGCTAGAGAGGGAGGGGGCGCTAATGGCTACACCTTC. Amino acids: CSAREGGGANGYTF.

This clonotype was seen a few times. This rearrangement joins TRBV20-1 to TRBJ1-6; TRBD1 is a possible D gene (5 bases). The CDR3 consists of 14 residues. The germline gives CDR1 DFQATT, CDR2 SNEGSKA (reference sequence). The germline V and J ends were trimmed by 6 bases and 1 base, with 10 bases remaining between them. CDR3 in DNA: TGCAGTGCGGATAGACAGTCCTATAATTCACCCCTCCACTTT. Protein sequence: CSADRQSYNSPLHF.

The CDR3 reads CASSSGTGLPEPQHF. Here the CDR3 DNA reads TGTGCCAGCAGCTCCGGGACAGGTCTTCCGGAGCCCCAGCATTTT. The rearrangement uses TRBV27 and TRBJ1-5; 8 bases align to TRBD1. CDR3 length: 15 residues. CDR1 is MNHEY, CDR2 SMNVEV, per germline (reference sequence). The trim removed 6 bases at V and 8 bases at J, leaving 12 bases unmatched.

V is TRBV25-1 and J is TRBJ2-3; D gene uncertain. The CDR3 totals 16 residues. Trimming took 3 bases from V and 4 from J, leaving 17 bases between them. Looked up from germline, CDR1 is MGHDK and CDR2 is SYGVNS. The CDR3 is CASSDPGLVSADTQYF. As DNA, the CDR3 is TGTGCCAGCAGTGATCCGGGCCTAGTCTCCGCAGATACGCAGTATTTT.

This clonotype has only a few counts. The chain carries TRBV4-3 and TRBJ2-7, with D perhaps matching TRBD1 or TRBD2 (5 bases each). This CDR3 is built from 17 residues. Germline V gives CDR1 LGHNA, CDR2 YSLEER. V dropped 4 bases and J dropped 2 bases, with 21 bases sitting between them. DNA of the CDR3: TGCGCCAGCAGCCCAGTGGGGGTCCGAATGCGCACCTACGAGCAGTACTTC. As protein: CASSPVGVRMRTYEQYF.

The chain employs TRBV5-1 and TRBJ2-7; a weak D match, TRBD2 (7 bases). The CDR3 is 16 residues long. CDR1 and CDR2 (germline): SGHRS, YFSETQ. Trimming stripped 1 base from V and 3 bases from J, with 17 bases between. The CDR3 nucleotides are TGCGCCAGCAGCTTGTACGGCGGGGGCATACTCTACGAGCAGTACTTC. Translated: CASSLYGGGILYEQYF.

The CDR3 nucleotides are TGTGCCAGCAGCTTAGGACAGGGAGGTTCCCAGTACTTC. Translation: CASSLGQGGSQYF. The chain employs TRBV7-2 and TRBJ2-7; a possible D gene is TRBD1 (7 bases). Trimming took 1 base from V and 10 from J, leaving 14 bases between them. Germline CDR1 is SGHTA and CDR2 is FQGNSA. The CDR3 is 13 amino acids.

The rearrangement links TRBV5-1 to TRBJ1-1; D is unclear. CDR1 is SGHRS, CDR2 YFSETQ, per germline. Trimming left V 0 bases short and J 1 base short, with 10 bases between. CDR3 length: 15 amino acids. CDR3 sequence: CASSLGEWGNTEAFF. For the CDR3, the DNA is TGCGCCAGCAGCTTGGGTGAGTGGGGGAACACTGAAGCTTTCTTT.

This clonotype showed up just a few times. The chain carries TRBV29-1 and TRBJ1-1, with TRBD1 matching 7 bases. This CDR3 has 14 residues. The junction had 10 bases not matched to a gene; V was cut back by 4 bases and J by 5 bases. The germline gives CDR1 SQVTM, CDR2 ANQGSEA. The CDR3 is CSVGRTGGRTEAFF. In DNA, the CDR3 is TGCAGCGTTGGTCGGACAGGCGGGAGGACTGAAGCTTTCTTT.